The 2 T cell receptor beta chains presented below share a single source sample, sequenced in a study of blood T cell repertoires in COVID-19. Libraries were prepared by immunoSEQ multiplex PCR; TCRdb keeps only in-frame clonotypes and omits some of them. Seen here are about 150,000 clones, 70% to 85% observed once, and the top ten hold 0.6% to 0.7%. Sequenced: peripheral blood. These TCRs come from a man in his 60s with COVID-19, enrolled during active disease.

The chain has TRBV24-1 and TRBJ1-1; 8 nucleotides align to TRBD1. Germline CDR1 reads KGHDR; CDR2 reads SFDVKD. The CDR3 loop spans 14 amino acids. V dropped 4 bases and J dropped 4; count of bases not matched to a gene: 4. The CDR3 DNA reads as TGTGCCACCAGTGAAAGGACAGGGAGCACTGAAGCTTTCTTT. Translation gives CATSERTGSTEAFF.

V usage is TRBV18 and J usage is TRBJ1-2, with D possibly being TRBD1 (5 bases). This CDR3 has 13 residues. V was cut by 8 bases and J by 11 bases, with 21 bases left in between. Germline values: CDR1 KGHSH, CDR2 LQKENI. The CDR3 DNA reads TGTGCCAGCGTTGGGCGGGACCTCGTGAGATACACCTTC. Translating it yields CASVGRDLVRYTF. The whole variable domain, remainder taken from reference TRBV18 and TRBJ1-2, is NAGVMQNPRHLVRRRGQEARLRCSPMKGHSHVYWYRQLPEEGLKFMVYLQKENIIDESGMPKERFSAEFPKEGPSILRIQQVVRGDSAAYFCASVGRDLVRYTFGSGTRLTVV.